The 19 T cell receptor beta chains below come from one sample, sequenced in a study of OX40 agonist ivuxolimab in advanced cancers. This table comes from immunoSEQ multiplex PCR, and its TCRdb copy is limited to in-frame clones, with some not included. The data show about 76,000 clones, approximately 84% seen once. Sequencing used CD4+ or CD8+ T cells sorted from blood, obtained in a trial of the OX40 agonist ivuxolimab. Every receptor here comes from an adult with an advanced solid tumor such as melanoma, head and neck, liver or kidney cancer.

This chain uses TRBV5-1 with TRBJ1-2; D not resolved. V was clipped by 1 base and J by 6 bases, with 19 bases between them. Germline CDR1 is SGHRS and CDR2 is YFSETQ. The CDR3 loop spans 16 amino acids. DNA of the CDR3: TGCGCCAGCAGCTTGACTTTGACGGTTAGCTATGATGGCTACACCTTC. It encodes CASSLTLTVSYDGYTF.

The J gene is TRBJ2-7, the V gene TRBV27; the D gene is possibly TRBD1 (5 bases). V gave up 7 bases and J gave up 3 bases, with 13 bases separating them. The CDR3 is 13 residues long. From germline, CDR1 is MNHEY and CDR2 SMNVEV (reference sequence). CDR3 DNA sequence: TGTGCCAGCAAGGGGCGCCTAGGCTACGAGCAGTACTTC. It yields the protein CASKGRLGYEQYF.

J is TRBJ2-3 and V is TRBV25-1; D might be TRBD1 or TRBD2, each matching 5 bases. V shed 9 bases and J shed 3 bases, with 19 bases lying between them. Germline assignment: CDR1 MGHDK and CDR2 SYGVNS. CDR3 length equals 15 residues. CDR3 sequence reads: CASTRGLAGTDTQYF. As DNA, the CDR3 is TGTGCCAGTACCCGAGGGCTTGCAGGGACAGATACGCAGTATTTT.

The rearrangement links TRBV7-3 to TRBJ2-3, with D perhaps TRBD2 (5 bases). V was cut by 0 bases and J by 2 bases, with 6 bases left in between. From germline, CDR1 is SGHTA and CDR2 FQGTGA. The CDR3 length is 14 residues. For the CDR3, the DNA is TGTGCCAGCAGCTTAACCGGGAACACAGATACGCAGTATTTT. Translated: CASSLTGNTDTQYF.

This clone was found many times. The rearrangement links TRBV27 to TRBJ2-7; D might be TRBD1 (5 bases). The CDR3 covers 14 residues. Trimming shortened V by 6 bases and J by 3 bases, and 15 bases separated the two germline ends. The V gene's germline CDR1 is MNHEY and CDR2 SMNVEV (reference sequence). CDR3 amino acids: CASSPFGQGYEQYF. Written as DNA, the CDR3 is TGTGCCAGCAGCCCCTTCGGGCAGGGCTACGAGCAGTACTTC.

CDR3: CASMVGALSYEQYF. The CDR3 region has the DNA TGCGCCAGCATGGTGGGGGCCCTCTCCTACGAGCAGTACTTC. The rearrangement links TRBV10-2 to TRBJ2-7; D is possibly TRBD1 (6 bases). V lost 7 bases, J lost 0 bases, and 13 bases lay in between. Per the germline V gene, CDR1 is WSHSY and CDR2 is SAAADI. The CDR3 covers 14 residues.

V gene TRBV18 combines with J gene TRBJ2-7; D is perhaps TRBD2 (6 bases). In germline, CDR1 is KGHSH, CDR2 LQKENI. With 3 bases removed from V and 4 bases from J, the gap between germline ends came to 19 bases. CDR3 length: 16 amino acids. The CDR3 DNA sequence: TGTGCCAGCTCACCTGGGTTTTCCCGGGGGAGATACGAGCAGTACTTC. Translation: CASSPGFSRGRYEQYF.

This clone was seen just once. The chain links TRBV7-9 to TRBJ2-6; no clear D. CDR1 and CDR2 (germline): SEHNR, FQNEAQ (reference sequence). This CDR3 region has 15 residues. V was pared by 1 base and J by 4 bases, with 8 bases between. The CDR3 coding sequence is TGTGCCAGCAGCTTAGATCTAAGCGGGGCCAACGTCCTGACTTTC. Its translation: CASSLDLSGANVLTF.

In its sample, this clone was seen a few times. This chain joins TRBV30 and TRBJ1-1; 7 nucleotides match TRBD1. The CDR3 is 14 residues long. Losses at the gene ends were 3 bases for V and 2 bases for J; bases not matched to a gene: 6. The germline CDR1 and CDR2 sequences are GTSNPN and SVGIG (reference sequence). CDR3 DNA: TGTGCCTGGAGGGGGGACAGCCTTAACACTGAAGCTTTCTTT. Translation: CAWRGDSLNTEAFF.

The chain links TRBV27 to TRBJ2-7; 9 bases agree with TRBD2. The CDR3 contains 14 residues. From germline, CDR1 is MNHEY and CDR2 SMNVEV (reference sequence). Losses at the gene ends were 0 bases for V and 6 bases for J; bases not matched to a gene: 3. The CDR3 reads CASSLSGGGGEQYF. The CDR3 region has the DNA TGTGCCAGCAGTTTATCCGGCGGGGGGGGCGAGCAGTACTTC.

This clone was found once. The V call is TRBV5-1, the J call TRBJ2-2, with a weak D call TRBD1 (5 bases). V dropped 4 bases and J dropped 7 bases, with 11 bases sitting between them. The germline gives CDR1 SGHRS, CDR2 YFSETQ. This CDR3 spans 13 amino acids. The CDR3: CASSPQGYGELFF. CDR3 DNA sequence: TGCGCCAGCAGCCCGCAGGGTTACGGGGAGCTGTTTTTT.

The genes are TRBV18 and TRBJ2-1; 16 bases are a match to TRBD2. The CDR3 extends over 18 amino acids. V lost 3 bases, J lost 0 bases, and 2 bases stayed unmatched. Germline lookup yields CDR1 KGHSH and CDR2 LQKENI. The CDR3 DNA is TGTGCCAGCTCACCCGGGACTAGCGGGGGGGGCTCCTACAATGAGCAGTTCTTC. Translation gives CASSPGTSGGGSYNEQFF.

The chain uses TRBV5-1 and TRBJ1-1; possible D gene TRBD1, 5 bases. V lost 3 bases to trimming and J lost 2 bases, with 20 bases between them. CDR1 and CDR2 from the germline V gene are SGHRS and YFSETQ. This CDR3 has 17 residues. In nucleotides, the CDR3 is TGCGCCAGCAGCTCCGGGAGCGTGGGACCGACTAACACTGAAGCTTTCTTT. Protein product: CASSSGSVGPTNTEAFF.

This clone was observed a few times. The chain uses TRBV4-1 and TRBJ1-5; weak D call: TRBD1 (6 bases). Between the trimmed V and J ends, which lost 1 base and 0 bases, there was a span of 16 bases. This CDR3 is 18 amino acids long. The germline gives CDR1 MGHRA, CDR2 YSYEKL. The chain's CDR3 is CASSQVRSGTSSNQPQHF. The CDR3 DNA sequence: TGCGCCAGCAGCCAAGTAAGGTCCGGGACAAGTAGCAATCAGCCCCAGCATTTT.

The rearrangement joins TRBV7-2 to TRBJ2-5, with no clear D. The closer fit of TRBJ2-7 to the DNA end suggests the J call may be wrong. CDR3 size: 14 residues. CDR1 is SGHTA, CDR2 FQGNSA, per germline. This chain's CDR3 is CASSWSAISYEQYF. CDR3 DNA sequence: TGTGCCAGCAGCTGGAGTGCGATCTCCTACGAGCAGTACTTC.

In its sample, this clone was seen once. The CDR3 sequence is CASSEWNRGDTEAFF. CDR3 bases: TGTGCCAGCAGTGAATGGAACAGGGGAGACACTGAAGCTTTCTTT. V usage is TRBV25-1 and J usage is TRBJ1-1, with TRBD1 matching over 7 bases. This CDR3 has 15 amino acids. Germline CDR1 is MGHDK and CDR2 is SYGVNS. V trimming: 1 base; J trimming: 3 bases; junction bases outside the gene matches: 5.

The chain combines TRBV30 with TRBJ2-1; 14 bases map to TRBD2. The V segment lost 3 bases and the J segment 6 bases; nucleotides outside the gene matches: 4. The CDR3 has 15 residues. The germline gives CDR1 GTSNPN, CDR2 SVGIG (reference sequence). In DNA, the CDR3 is TGTGCCTGGAGGGGACTAGCGGGGGACGTCAATGAGCAGTTCTTC. Amino acids: CAWRGLAGDVNEQFF.

This chain connects TRBV5-1 to TRBJ1-1; the D is unclear. The CDR3 totals 15 residues. The germline V gene has CDR1 SGHRS and CDR2 YFSETQ. V dropped 4 bases and J dropped 0 bases, with 13 bases sitting between them. CDR3 in DNA: TGCGCCAGCAGCCCCTCGGGCCCGATGAACACTGAAGCTTTCTTT. Translation gives CASSPSGPMNTEAFF.

The chain uses TRBV9 and TRBJ1-1, with TRBD1 matching 8 bases. Germline V CDR1 and CDR2: SGDLS, YYNGEE. Losses at the gene ends were 4 bases for V and 1 base for J; bases not matched to a gene: 12. The CDR3 spans 17 residues. The CDR3 region is CASSPQRGTGRNTEAFF. CDR3 coding DNA: TGTGCCAGCAGCCCACAACGAGGGACAGGAAGGAACACTGAAGCTTTCTTT.